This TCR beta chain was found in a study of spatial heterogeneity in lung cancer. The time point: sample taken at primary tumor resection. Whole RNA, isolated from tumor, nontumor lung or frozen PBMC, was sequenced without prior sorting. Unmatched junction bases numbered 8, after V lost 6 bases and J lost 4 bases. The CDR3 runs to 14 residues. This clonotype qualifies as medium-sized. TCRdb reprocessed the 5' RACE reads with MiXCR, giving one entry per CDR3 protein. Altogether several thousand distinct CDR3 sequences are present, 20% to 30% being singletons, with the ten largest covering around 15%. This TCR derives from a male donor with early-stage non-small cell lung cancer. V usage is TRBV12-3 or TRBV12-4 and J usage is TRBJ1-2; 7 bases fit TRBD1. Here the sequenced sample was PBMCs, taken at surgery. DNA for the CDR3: TGTGCCAGCAGGCGGGACAGATCTTCCTATGGCTACACCTTC. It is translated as CASRRDRSSYGYTF.